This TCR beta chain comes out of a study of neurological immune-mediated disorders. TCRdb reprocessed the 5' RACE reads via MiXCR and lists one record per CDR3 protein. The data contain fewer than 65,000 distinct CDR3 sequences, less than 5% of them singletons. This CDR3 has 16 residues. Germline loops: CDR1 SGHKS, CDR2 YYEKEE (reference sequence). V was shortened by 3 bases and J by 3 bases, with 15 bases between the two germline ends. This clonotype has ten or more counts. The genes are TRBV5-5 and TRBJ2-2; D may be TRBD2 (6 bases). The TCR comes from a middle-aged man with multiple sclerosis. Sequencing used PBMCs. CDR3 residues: CASSYPEGKDTGELFF. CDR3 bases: TGTGCCAGCAGCTACCCGGAGGGGAAGGACACCGGGGAGCTGTTTTTT.